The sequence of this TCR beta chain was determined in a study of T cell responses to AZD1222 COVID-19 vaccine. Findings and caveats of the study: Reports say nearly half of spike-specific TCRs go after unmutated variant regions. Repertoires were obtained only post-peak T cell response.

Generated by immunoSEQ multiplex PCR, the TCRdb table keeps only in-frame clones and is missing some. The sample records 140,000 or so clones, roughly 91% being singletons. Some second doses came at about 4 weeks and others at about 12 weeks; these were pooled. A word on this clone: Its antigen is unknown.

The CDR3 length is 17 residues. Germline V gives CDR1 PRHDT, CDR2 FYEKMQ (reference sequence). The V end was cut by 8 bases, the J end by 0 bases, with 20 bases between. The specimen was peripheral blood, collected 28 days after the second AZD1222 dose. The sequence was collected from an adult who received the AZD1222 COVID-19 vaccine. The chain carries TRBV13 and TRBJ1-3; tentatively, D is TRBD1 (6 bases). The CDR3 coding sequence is TGTGCCAGCTCAAAAAGACAGGAACATGACTCTGGAAACACCATATATTTT. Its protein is CASSKRQEHDSGNTIYF. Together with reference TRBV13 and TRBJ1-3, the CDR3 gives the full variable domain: AAGVIQSPRHLIKEKRETATLKCYPIPRHDTVYWYQQGPGQDPQFLISFYEKMQSDKGSIPDRFSAQQFSDYHSELNMSSLELGDSALYFCASSKRQEHDSGNTIYFGEGSWLTVV.